The 16 T cell receptor beta chains below were found in one sample sequenced in a study of T cells in localized non-small cell lung cancer. Using immunoSEQ multiplex PCR, the repertoire was profiled, and TCRdb retains in-frame clones only, with some absent. The sample records tens of thousands of clones, 80% being singletons. Sequencing used PBMCs, obtained before any cancer treatment. These receptors were obtained from a man between 40 and 70 years old with stage II squamous cell lung carcinoma.

The genes are TRBV14 and TRBJ1-1; a possible D gene is TRBD1 (6 bases). This CDR3 has 13 residues. With 4 bases removed from V and 4 bases from J, the gap between germline ends came to 10 bases. Per the germline V gene, CDR1 is SGHDN and CDR2 is FVKESK. CDR3 loop: CASSRGTFTEAFF. The CDR3 nucleotides are TGTGCCAGCAGCCGCGGGACATTCACTGAAGCTTTCTTT. The full variable domain, rest sourced from reference TRBV14 and TRBJ1-1, is EAGVTQFPSHSVIEKGQTVTLRCDPISGHDNLYWYRRVMGKEIKFLLHFVKESKQDESGMPNNRFLAERTGGTYSTLKVQPAELEDSGVYFCASSRGTFTEAFFGQGTRLTVV.

The chain has TRBV28 and TRBJ1-5, with D uncertain. The germline V gene has CDR1 MDHEN and CDR2 SYDVKM. Trimming cost V 5 bases and J 2 bases, with 19 bases left between them. CDR3 length: 17 residues. This CDR3 is CASSVPRGESGNQPQHF. CDR3 bases: TGTGCCAGCAGTGTACCACGCGGGGAGTCAGGCAATCAGCCCCAGCATTTT.

The chain links TRBV7-8 to TRBJ2-3, with 11 positions matching TRBD2. This CDR3 has 17 residues. The ends lost 0 bases at V and 8 bases at J; junction bases unmatched: 10. Looked up from germline, CDR1 is SGHVS and CDR2 is FQNEAQ. DNA for the CDR3: TGTGCCAGCAGCTTAGCGAGTCTAGCGGGGGGAGGGGCTACGCAGTATTTT. Its protein is CASSLASLAGGGATQYF.

The V call is TRBV30, the J call TRBJ1-2; D is unclear. CDR1 is GTSNPN and CDR2 is SVGIG in the germline V gene (reference sequence). This CDR3 has 11 amino acids. Trimming removed 2 bases from V and 8 bases from J, with 9 bases in between. The CDR3 region is CAWSPATGYTF. The CDR3 coding sequence is TGTGCCTGGAGTCCGGCGACCGGCTACACCTTC. The variable domain in full, with the rest retrieved from reference TRBV30 and TRBJ1-2, is SQTIHQWPATLVQPVGSPLSLECTVEGTSNPNLYWYRQAAGRGLQLLFYSVGIGQISSEVPQNLSASRPQDRQFILSSKKLLLSDSGFYLCAWSPATGYTFGSGTRLTVV.

This chain connects TRBV28 to TRBJ2-3; 9 bases match TRBD1. CDR1 and CDR2 from the germline V gene are MDHEN and SYDVKM. CDR3 length: 13 amino acids. V gave up 5 bases and J gave up 7 bases; unmatched junction bases: 4. The chain's CDR3 is CASSRTGENTQYF. The CDR3 nucleotides are TGTGCCAGCAGTAGGACAGGGGAAAATACGCAGTATTTT. The whole variable domain, filled in from reference TRBV28 and TRBJ2-3, reads DVKVTQSSRYLVKRTGEKVFLECVQDMDHENMFWYRQDPGLGLRLIYFSYDVKMKEKGDIPEGYSVSREKKERFSLILESASTNQTSMYLCASSRTGENTQYFGPGTRLTVL.

In its sample, this clone was seen once. The rearrangement links TRBV5-1 to TRBJ2-1; D may be TRBD1 (6 bases). Germline V gene data show CDR1 as SGHRS and CDR2 as YFSETQ. CDR3 length: 18 residues. The germline V and J ends were trimmed by 4 bases and 10 bases, with 30 bases remaining between them. The CDR3 bases are TGCGCCAGCAGCCCAACCCAGCCAGGGGCGGCCCTACCACCGGAGCAGTTCTTC. This sequence encodes CASSPTQPGAALPPEQFF.

V and J are TRBV5-4 and TRBJ2-3, with a possible D match to TRBD2 (5 bases). Per germline, CDR1 SGHNT and CDR2 YYREEE (reference sequence). Trimming removed 4 bases from V and 2 bases from J, with 11 bases in between. This CDR3 comprises 14 residues. The CDR3 region is CASSQRATTDTQYF. CDR3 nucleotide sequence: TGTGCCAGCAGCCAGAGGGCTACCACAGATACGCAGTATTTT.

The V and J genes are TRBV11-2 and TRBJ2-3; D might be TRBD1 (7 bases). CDR3 length: 15 amino acids. V lost 4 bases, J lost 8 bases, and 19 bases lay in between. Germline V gene lookup returns CDR1 SGHAT and CDR2 FQNNGV. Written as DNA, the CDR3 is TGTGCCAGCAGCTCCCGCGGGGTTCAGGGGGGTACGCAGTATTTT. Its translation is CASSSRGVQGGTQYF.

This rearrangement joins TRBV9 to TRBJ2-3; no reliable D call. The CDR3 length is 14 residues. Germline-derived CDR1 and CDR2 are SGDLS and YYNGEE. Trimming stripped 2 bases from V and 0 bases from J, with 7 bases between. The CDR3, as DNA: TGTGCCAGCAGCGTCGGGCGGAGCACAGATACGCAGTATTTT. It codes for CASSVGRSTDTQYF. Using reference TRBV9 and TRBJ2-3 for the parts outside the CDR3, the full variable domain is DSGVTQTPKHLITATGQRVTLRCSPRSGDLSVYWYQQSLDQGLQFLIQYYNGEERAKGNILERFSAQQFPDLHSELNLSSLELGDSALYFCASSVGRSTDTQYFGPGTRLTVL.

The chain couples TRBV18 to TRBJ2-7; 9 positions match TRBD1. The CDR3 covers 13 residues. The V segment lost 5 bases and the J segment 6 bases; nucleotides outside the gene matches: 5. From germline, CDR1 is KGHSH and CDR2 LQKENI. This CDR3 reads CASSGTGLSEQYF. The CDR3 DNA is TGTGCCAGCTCAGGGACAGGGTTGTCCGAGCAGTACTTC.

This sequence joins TRBV6-6 and TRBJ1-2, with D tentatively TRBD1 (5 bases). The CDR3 is made up of 12 amino acids. Trimming left V 6 bases short and J 2 bases short, with 7 bases between. From germline, CDR1 is MNHNY and CDR2 SVGAGI (reference sequence). CDR3 sequence reads: CASSQGNYGYTF. CDR3 coding DNA: TGTGCCAGCAGCCAGGGAAACTATGGCTACACCTTC.

J is TRBJ1-5 and V is TRBV4-1; 9 nucleotides align to TRBD1. This CDR3 comprises 16 residues. V shed 2 bases and J 2 bases; nucleotides not matched to a gene: 4. The V gene's germline CDR1 is MGHRA and CDR2 YSYEKL. CDR3 nucleotides: TGCGCCAGCAGCCAAACAGGGGGCGGAGGCAATCAGCCCCAGCATTTT. It encodes CASSQTGGGGNQPQHF.

This clone was counted between two and nine times. The chain employs TRBV28 and TRBJ2-7; D remains unclear. The CDR3 has 14 residues. The germline V gene has CDR1 MDHEN and CDR2 SYDVKM. Trimming took 5 bases from V and 3 from J, leaving 14 bases between them. Here the CDR3 DNA reads TGTGCCAGCAGTGGCCCGGGCCCATTCTACGAGCAGTACTTC. Translation: CASSGPGPFYEQYF.

The gene calls are TRBV12-5 and TRBJ1-5; D gene ambiguous. Germline V gene lookup returns CDR1 LGHNT and CDR2 FRNRAP. Trimming removed 6 bases at V and 2 bases at J, with 17 bases between. This CDR3 region has 16 residues. CDR3 in amino acids: CASGPEGRKGNQPQHF. DNA for the CDR3: TGTGCTAGTGGCCCGGAAGGGAGGAAGGGCAATCAGCCCCAGCATTTT.

V gene TRBV4-2 combines with J gene TRBJ2-5, with a weak D call TRBD1 (5 bases). Germline lookup yields CDR1 LGHNA and CDR2 YNFKEQ. This CDR3 has 15 residues. Trimming pared 3 bases from V and 2 bases from J, leaving 13 bases between. The CDR3 DNA reads TGTGCCAGCAGCCACCCAGAGACAGCGCAAGAGACCCAGTACTTC. Protein product: CASSHPETAQETQYF.

The V gene is TRBV6-5, the J gene TRBJ2-5; possibly TRBD2 for D (5 bases). The germline CDR1 and CDR2 sequences are MNHEY and SVGAGI. The CDR3 is 14 residues long. Trimming took off 5 bases at V and 2 bases at J, with 12 bases between the two ends. Here the CDR3 reads CASSTRTFQETQYF. As DNA, the CDR3 is TGTGCCAGCAGTACCAGGACTTTTCAAGAGACCCAGTACTTC.